This entry features one T cell receptor beta chain sequence. Antigen specificity is unknown. Other DNA sequences of this sample code for an identical CDR3. The sample belongs to a study of cytomegalovirus exposure and HLA in healthy donors. About the research overall: Of all 400 or so donors who were genotyped, roughly 81% belonged to the Caucasian-associated ancestry cluster.

The PCR made use of 60 Vbeta and 13 Jbeta primers. Sequencing was performed with immunoSEQ multiplex PCR; in TCRdb, only in-frame clones are kept and a portion is missing. This sample yields roughly 100,000 clones, of which 65% to 75% are seen a single time; approximately 11% belongs to the top ten. Study-wide results and limits: DRB1 showed the most TCR associations and HLA-C the fewest in a later analysis, as rates varied by HLA locus. Later analysis demonstrated an association between a missense DCLRE1C variant and TCR beta V- and J-gene trimming.

Trimming removed 4 bases from V and 2 bases from J; junction bases left unmatched: 3. CDR1 MNHNS and CDR2 SASEGT come from the germline V gene. The CDR3 sequence is 15 residues long. V gene TRBV6-1 combines with J gene TRBJ1-1, with 11 bases lining up with TRBD1. The sequencing input was PBMCs. The receptor was isolated from a man aged 35-49 years in good health and CMV-seropositive. The CDR3 region has the DNA TGTGCCAGCAGTGGGACAGGGGGCCTAAACACTGAAGCTTTCTTT. Translating gives CASSGTGGLNTEAFF.